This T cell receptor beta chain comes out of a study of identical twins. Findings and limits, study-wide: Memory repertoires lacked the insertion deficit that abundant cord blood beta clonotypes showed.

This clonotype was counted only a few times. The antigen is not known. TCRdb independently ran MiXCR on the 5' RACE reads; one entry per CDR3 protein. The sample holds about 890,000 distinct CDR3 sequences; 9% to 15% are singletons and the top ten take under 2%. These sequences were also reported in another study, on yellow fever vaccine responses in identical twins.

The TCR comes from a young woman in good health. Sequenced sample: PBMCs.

The CDR3 nucleotides read TGTGCCAGCAGGGGACTAGCGGGGGCCGCCGGGGATACGCAGTATTTT. Amino acid sequence: CASRGLAGAAGDTQYF. The chain joins TRBV7-6 to TRBJ2-3, with 14 nucleotides matching TRBD2. J lost 6 bases, V lost 6 bases, and 8 bases had no gene match. CDR3 length: 16 amino acids. The V gene's germline CDR1 is SGHVS and CDR2 FNYEAQ.